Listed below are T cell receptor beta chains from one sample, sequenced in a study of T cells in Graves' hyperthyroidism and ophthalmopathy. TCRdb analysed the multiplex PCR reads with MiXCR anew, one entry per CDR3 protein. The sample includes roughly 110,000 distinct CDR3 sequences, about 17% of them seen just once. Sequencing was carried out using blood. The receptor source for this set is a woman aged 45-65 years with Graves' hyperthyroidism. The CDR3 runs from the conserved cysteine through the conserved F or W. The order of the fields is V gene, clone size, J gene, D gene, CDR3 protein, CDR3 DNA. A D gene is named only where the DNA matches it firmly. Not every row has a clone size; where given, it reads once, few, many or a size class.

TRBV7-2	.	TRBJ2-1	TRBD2	CASSLEAGLAGDVIEQFF	TGTGCCAGCAGCTTAGAGGCCGGGTTAGCGGGAGACGTCATTGAGCAGTTCTTC
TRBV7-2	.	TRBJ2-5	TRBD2	CASSLARPGTSGRARQETQYF	TGTGCCAGCAGCTTAGCGCGTCCGGGGACTAGCGGGAGGGCCCGCCAAGAGACCCAGTACTTC
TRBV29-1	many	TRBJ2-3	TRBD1	CSVVAREQGATDTQYF	TGCAGCGTTGTCGCTAGAGAACAGGGGGCAACAGATACGCAGTATTTT
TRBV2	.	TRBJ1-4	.	CASRRLGEKLFF	TGTGCCAGCAGGCGTCTGGGGGAAAAACTGTTTTTT
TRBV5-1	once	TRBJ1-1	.	CASSLGGQFTEAFF	TGCGCCAGCAGCTTGGGGGGGCAGTTCACTGAAGCTTTCTTT
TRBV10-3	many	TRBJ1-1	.	CAITTAMNTEAFF	TGTGCCATTACGACAGCCATGAACACTGAAGCTTTCTTT
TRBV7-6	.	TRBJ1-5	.	CASSLDLGQHF	TGTGCCAGCAGCCTGGACCTGGGCCAGCATTTT
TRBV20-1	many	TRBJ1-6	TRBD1	CSAGRDRDNSPLHF	TGCAGTGCTGGTCGGGACAGGGATAATTCACCCCTCCACTTT
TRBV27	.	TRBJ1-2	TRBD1	CASSSVQGYGYTF	TGTGCCAGCAGTTCGGTACAGGGGTATGGCTACACCTTC
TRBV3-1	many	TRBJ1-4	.	CASSSWDRTNEKLFF	TGTGCCAGCAGCTCGTGGGACCGAACTAATGAAAAACTGTTTTTT
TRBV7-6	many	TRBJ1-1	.	CASRDRGDEAFF	TGTGCCAGCAGAGATAGGGGTGATGAAGCTTTCTTT
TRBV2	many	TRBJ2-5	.	CASTRTPLGQETQYF	TGTGCCAGCACCCGGACACCTCTCGGCCAAGAGACCCAGTACTTC
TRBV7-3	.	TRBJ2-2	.	CASSLGTIRAGELFF	TGTGCCAGCAGCTTAGGGACAATTCGGGCCGGGGAGCTGTTTTTT
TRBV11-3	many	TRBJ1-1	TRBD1	CASSDRLNTEAFF	TGTGCCAGCTCGGACAGGCTGAACACTGAAGCTTTCTTT
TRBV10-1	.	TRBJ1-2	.	CASRGTVYGYTF	TGCGCCAGCAGGGGGACGGTCTATGGCTACACCTTC
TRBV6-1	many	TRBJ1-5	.	CASSEWGGRGNNQPQHF	TGTGCCAGCAGTGAATGGGGGGGCCGGGGAAACAATCAGCCCCAGCATTTT
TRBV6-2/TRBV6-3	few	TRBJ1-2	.	CASSYPETIGNGYTF	TGTGCCAGCAGTTACCCGGAGACCATCGGGAACGGCTACACCTTC
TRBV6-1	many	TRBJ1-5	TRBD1	CASIEGALGNQPQHF	TGTGCCAGCATAGAGGGGGCGCTGGGCAATCAGCCCCAGCATTTT
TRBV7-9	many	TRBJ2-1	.	CASSTLAGRARDEQFF	TGTGCCAGCAGCACCCTGGCGGGTCGAGCGCGGGATGAGCAGTTCTTC
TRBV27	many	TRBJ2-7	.	CASGRTGAYEQYF	TGTGCCAGCGGCAGGACTGGCGCCTACGAGCAGTACTTC
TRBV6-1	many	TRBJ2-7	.	CASSDGGSQYEQYF	TGTGCCAGCAGCGACGGGGGTTCCCAATACGAGCAGTACTTC
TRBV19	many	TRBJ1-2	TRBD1	CASSVDGQGNYGYTF	TGTGCCAGTAGTGTAGACGGACAGGGCAACTATGGCTACACCTTC
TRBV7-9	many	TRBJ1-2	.	CASSLSVANYGYTF	TGTGCCAGCAGCTTATCTGTCGCTAACTATGGCTACACCTTC
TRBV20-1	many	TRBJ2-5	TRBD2	CSAIHGAGQETQYF	TGCAGTGCTATCCATGGAGCGGGACAAGAGACCCAGTACTTC
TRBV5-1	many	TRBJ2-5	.	CASSLRREETQYF	TGCGCCAGCAGCTTGAGGAGGGAAGAGACCCAGTACTTC
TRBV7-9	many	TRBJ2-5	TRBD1	CASSFTGGGETQYF	TGTGCCAGCAGCTTTACAGGGGGCGGTGAGACCCAGTACTTC
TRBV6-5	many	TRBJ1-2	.	CASSYDSNYGYTF	TGTGCCAGCAGTTACGATTCCAACTATGGCTACACCTTC
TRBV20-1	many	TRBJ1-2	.	CSARPGQRPNYGYTF	TGCAGTGCTAGACCGGGCCAGCGCCCCAACTATGGCTACACCTTC
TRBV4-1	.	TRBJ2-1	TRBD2	CASSQAGGTNEQFF	TGCGCCAGCAGCCAAGCGGGAGGTACCAATGAGCAGTTCTTC